What follows are 26 T cell receptor beta chains derived from one specimen sequenced in a study of cytomegalovirus exposure and HLA in healthy donors. It was with 60 Vbeta and 13 Jbeta primers that the PCR ran. The protocol was immunoSEQ multiplex PCR, while the TCRdb copy is restricted to in-frame clones and leaves out a portion. This table has roughly 190,000 clones, roughly four fifths appearing once. The sequencing input was PBMCs. Receptors were obtained from a woman between 25 and 40 years old in good health and CMV-seropositive.

A remark on this clone: Since a far larger clone is one base different, this is likely a read error. The rearrangement links TRBV5-1 to TRBJ2-5, with TRBD2 identical over 8 bases. The CDR3 is made up of 15 amino acids. Trimming removed 4 bases from V and 2 bases from J; junction bases left unmatched: 7. CDR1 is SGHRS and CDR2 is YFSETQ in the germline V gene. CDR3 protein: CASSTASGLQETQYF. CDR3 DNA sequence: TGCGCCAGCAGCACCGCTAGCGGGCTTCAAGAGACCCAGTACTTC.

This clone was detected only once. DNA for the CDR3: TGTGCCAGCAGCCTCGGGGACTCAGGAGAGCAGTTCTTC. This codes for CASSLGDSGEQFF. The chain recombines TRBV11-2 with TRBJ2-1; possibly TRBD2 for D (6 bases). Between the trimmed V and J ends, which lost 5 bases and 10 bases, there was a span of 15 bases. The CDR3 is made up of 13 amino acids. Looked up from germline, CDR1 is SGHAT and CDR2 is FQNNGV. Full variable domain (remainder filled in from reference TRBV11-2 and TRBJ2-1): EAGVAQSPRYKIIEKRQSVAFWCNPISGHATLYWYQQILGQGPKLLIQFQNNGVVDDSQLPKDRFSAERLKGVDSTLKIQPAKLEDSAVYLCASSLGDSGEQFFGPGTRLTVL.

The DNA for the CDR3 is TGTGCCAGCAGCTTAGCCAGGGGGGTTGAAGCTTTCTTT. The encoded protein is CASSLARGVEAFF. The chain combines TRBV7-6 with TRBJ1-1, with 7 bases identical to TRBD1. Per germline, CDR1 SGHVS and CDR2 FNYEAQ. V gave up 0 bases and J gave up 7 bases; unmatched junction bases: 2. CDR3 size: 13 residues.

The chain uses TRBV6-4 and TRBJ2-3; 11 bases map to TRBD2. The germline CDR1 and CDR2 sequences are MRHNA and SNTAGT. CDR3 length: 15 amino acids. Trimming cost V 0 bases and J 4 bases; bases outside gene matches: 0. CDR3 bases: TGTGCCAGCAGTGACTCACTAGCGGGAGCAGATACGCAGTATTTT. This translates into CASSDSLAGADTQYF.

This clone was found a few times. This sequence joins TRBV10-1 and TRBJ2-2; D is possibly TRBD2 (5 bases). V was clipped by 4 bases and J by 6 bases, with 9 bases between them. CDR3 length equals 13 residues. Germline assignment: CDR1 WNHNN and CDR2 SYGVQD (reference sequence). The CDR3 is CASSGLRAGELFF. CDR3 nucleotide sequence: TGCGCCAGCAGTGGACTACGGGCCGGGGAGCTGTTTTTT.

This rearrangement joins TRBV18 to TRBJ2-7; possible D gene TRBD2, 5 bases. CDR1 and CDR2 from the germline V gene are KGHSH and LQKENI. The CDR3 has 14 amino acids. V was trimmed by 3 bases and J by 2 bases, leaving 11 bases between them. DNA of the CDR3: TGTGCCAGCTCACCCGGGGTCCAGACCTACGAGCAGTACTTC. As protein: CASSPGVQTYEQYF.

This clone was found once. The chain joins TRBV5-4 to TRBJ1-2; 7 bases map to TRBD1. V dropped 4 bases and J dropped 12; count of bases not matched to a gene: 9. CDR1 is SGHNT, CDR2 YYREEE, per germline (reference sequence). This CDR3 is 12 amino acids long. CDR3 nucleotides: TGTGCCAGCAGCCCAGCCCAGGGGGGAGACACCTTC. Translating gives CASSPAQGGDTF. Drawing the rest from reference TRBV5-4 and TRBJ1-2, the complete variable domain is ETGVTQSPTHLIKTRGQQVTLRCSSQSGHNTVSWYQQALGQGPQFIFQYYREEENGRGNFPPRFSGLQFPNYSSELNVNALELDDSALYLCASSPAQGGDTFGSGTRLTVV.

V and J are TRBV5-6 and TRBJ1-1, with 10 bases matching TRBD1. The J segment lost 4 bases and the V segment lost 5 bases, leaving 8 bases of the junction unmatched. The CDR3 is 15 amino acids. Germline CDR1 is SGHDT and CDR2 is YYEEEE. CDR3 sequence: CASREGQGEGTEAFF. DNA for the CDR3: TGTGCCAGCAGGGAAGGACAGGGGGAAGGCACTGAAGCTTTCTTT.

This clone occurred a few times. Here the CDR3 reads CASSPGPNTGELFF. The CDR3 region has the DNA TGTGCCAGCAGCCCAGGGCCGAACACCGGGGAGCTGTTTTTT. The rearrangement joins TRBV7-2 to TRBJ2-2; possibly TRBD1 for D (5 bases). CDR3 size: 14 residues. V lost 5 bases to trimming and J lost 0 bases, with 7 bases between them. Germline values: CDR1 SGHTA, CDR2 FQGNSA.

The V gene is TRBV6-1, the J gene TRBJ2-3, with D possibly TRBD2 on 5 matching bases. Per germline, CDR1 MNHNS and CDR2 SASEGT. V lost 4 bases and J 3 bases, leaving 23 bases between the germline ends. This CDR3 comprises 18 residues. The CDR3 DNA follows: TGTGCCAGCAGTGCTCCAGTTCAGGCTCGGGGTTCGACAGATACGCAGTATTTT. Protein sequence: CASSAPVQARGSTDTQYF.

This clone was found a few times. This chain links TRBV29-1 with TRBJ1-5; 8 nucleotides align to TRBD1. J was trimmed by 2 bases and V by 7 bases; bases with no gene match: 7. The CDR3 is 14 amino acids. Germline values: CDR1 SQVTM, CDR2 ANQGSEA. DNA of the CDR3: TGCAGCGCCGGAGAGACAGGGGGCAATCAGCCCCAGCATTTT. Protein: CSAGETGGNQPQHF.

CDR3 DNA: TGTGCCAGCAGCTTTGACGCGGGATTGTCCTACGAGCAGTACTTC. Translated: CASSFDAGLSYEQYF. The chain has TRBV7-2 and TRBJ2-5; TRBD2 is a possible D gene (6 bases). With the DNA end fitting TRBJ2-7 better, the J assignment may be wrong. CDR1 and CDR2 (germline): SGHTA, FQGNSA. This CDR3 spans 15 amino acids.

V gene TRBV2 combines with J gene TRBJ2-3; 8 bases align to TRBD2. The germline gives CDR1 SNHLY, CDR2 FYNNEI. The CDR3 extends over 13 amino acids. J was trimmed by 7 bases and V by 4 bases; bases with no gene match: 4. The CDR3 region is CASSVKRGNTQYF. As DNA, the CDR3 is TGTGCCAGCAGTGTTAAGCGGGGGAATACGCAGTATTTT.

This clone has only a few counts. The chain links TRBV6-5 to TRBJ1-2; 8 bases are shared with TRBD1. CDR1 is MNHEY and CDR2 is SVGAGI in the germline V gene. V trimming: 5 bases; J trimming: 9 bases; junction bases outside the gene matches: 2. The CDR3 consists of 11 residues. The CDR3 DNA is TGTGCCAGCAGTGACAGGGGAAGCTACACCTTC. It yields the protein CASSDRGSYTF.

This clone has more than one count but fewer than ten. The chain couples TRBV4-1 to TRBJ2-5, with 11 bases fitting TRBD1. CDR1 is MGHRA and CDR2 is YSYEKL in the germline V gene. CDR3 length: 15 residues. The ends lost 0 bases at V and 6 bases at J; junction bases unmatched: 3. CDR3 protein: CASSQDGQGAKTQYF. Written as DNA, the CDR3 is TGCGCCAGCAGCCAAGATGGACAGGGGGCAAAGACCCAGTACTTC.

The chain carries TRBV4-1 and TRBJ2-7; no reliable D call. The CDR3 loop spans 14 amino acids. CDR1 MGHRA and CDR2 YSYEKL come from the germline V gene. V gave up 3 bases and J gave up 2 bases, with 11 bases separating them. The CDR3, as DNA: TGCGCCAGCAGCCACCCCCCCCTTGCCTACGAGCAGTACTTC. Translated: CASSHPPLAYEQYF.

This clone was observed a single time. This chain links TRBV5-1 with TRBJ2-7, with 11 bases lining up with TRBD2. J gave up 3 bases and V 0 bases, and 23 bases lay outside the gene matches. Germline CDR1 SGHRS, CDR2 YFSETQ. This CDR3 has 22 amino acids. The chain's CDR3 is CASSLASGPGLAATPANYEQYF. CDR3 sequence (DNA): TGCGCCAGCAGCTTGGCCTCGGGGCCGGGACTAGCGGCCACCCCTGCCAACTACGAGCAGTACTTC.

This sequence joins TRBV28 and TRBJ1-1; unclear D gene. The germline gives CDR1 MDHEN, CDR2 SYDVKM. Trimming pared 1 base from V and 6 bases from J, leaving 15 bases between. The CDR3 covers 15 residues. The CDR3 is CASSLFLGREPEAFF. The CDR3, as DNA: TGTGCCAGCAGTTTATTTCTGGGCCGAGAGCCTGAAGCTTTCTTT.

The chain recombines TRBV5-4 with TRBJ2-1; D is undetermined. V was pared by 0 bases and J by 2 bases, with 9 bases between. The CDR3 spans 15 residues. CDR1 and CDR2 from the germline V gene are SGHNT and YYREEE (reference sequence). CDR3 region: CASSLDTPPYNEQFF. The CDR3, as DNA: TGTGCCAGCAGCTTGGATACTCCCCCCTACAATGAGCAGTTCTTC.

V is TRBV7-2 and J is TRBJ1-6; D possibly corresponds to TRBD1 (5 bases). Germline CDR1 and CDR2: SGHTA and FQGNSA. Trimming removed 5 bases from V and 4 bases from J, with 12 bases in between. This CDR3 is 15 amino acids long. CDR3 in DNA: TGTGCCAGCAGCCCAAGGCGACAGTATAATTCACCCCTCCACTTT. Protein product: CASSPRRQYNSPLHF.

The gene calls are TRBV4-1 and TRBJ2-7, with 9 bases lining up with TRBD2. This CDR3 spans 14 amino acids. The V gene end was trimmed by 4 bases and the J gene end by 3 bases; junction bases not matched to a gene: 4. Germline assignment: CDR1 MGHRA and CDR2 YSYEKL. In DNA, the CDR3 is TGCGCCAGCAGCCCAGGGACTAGCATCTACGAGCAGTACTTC. The encoded protein is CASSPGTSIYEQYF.

The chain recombines TRBV7-2 with TRBJ1-1; D not certain. V dropped 2 bases and J dropped 0 bases, with 13 bases sitting between them. The CDR3 runs to 16 residues. Germline CDR1 SGHTA, CDR2 FQGNSA. The CDR3 reads CASSLRVGLMNTEAFF. The CDR3 DNA reads as TGTGCCAGCAGCTTACGGGTCGGATTAATGAACACTGAAGCTTTCTTT.

The V and J genes are TRBV2 and TRBJ2-2; D call uncertain. The CDR3 spans 14 residues. V lost 6 bases and J 3 bases, leaving 11 bases between the germline ends. Germline assignment: CDR1 SNHLY and CDR2 FYNNEI. The CDR3 nucleotides are TGTGCCAGCAGCCGCGACACCTACACCGGGGAGCTGTTTTTT. This sequence encodes CASSRDTYTGELFF.

This chain joins TRBV2 and TRBJ1-1; 8 bases fit TRBD1. With V trimmed by 5 bases and J by 1 base, 6 bases remained unmatched. The CDR3 is 15 amino acids. Germline CDR1 is SNHLY and CDR2 is FYNNEI. This CDR3 is CASSLSGQGNTEAFF. The CDR3 DNA sequence: TGTGCCAGCAGTCTATCCGGACAGGGGAACACTGAAGCTTTCTTT.

Comments on this clone: Germline and junction disagree at one end, which may indicate a read error. The chain joins TRBV7-9 to TRBJ1-1, with 10 bases identical to TRBD1. Germline V lookup: CDR1 SEHNR, CDR2 FQNEAQ (reference sequence). The CDR3 length is 16 residues. CDR3 nucleotide sequence: TGTTCCAGCAGCCAACCTCGGACAGGGGGGGACACTGAAGCTTTCTTT. Protein product: CSSSQPRTGGDTEAFF. Full variable domain (missing parts from reference TRBV7-9 and TRBJ1-1): DTGVSQNPRHKITKRGQNVTFRCDPISEHNRLYWYRQTLGQGPEFLTYFQNEAQLEKSRLLSDRFSAERPKGSFSTLEIQRTEQGDSAMYLCSSSQPRTGGDTEAFFGQGTRLTVV.

V and J are TRBV7-2 and TRBJ1-2; 7 nucleotides align to TRBD1. The CDR3 runs to 13 residues. In germline, CDR1 is SGHTA, CDR2 FQGNSA. The junction had 8 bases not matched to a gene; V was cut back by 5 bases and J by 8 bases. The CDR3 coding sequence is TGTGCCAGCAGCCCGGAGACAGGGCGCGGCTACACCTTC. It specifies CASSPETGRGYTF.